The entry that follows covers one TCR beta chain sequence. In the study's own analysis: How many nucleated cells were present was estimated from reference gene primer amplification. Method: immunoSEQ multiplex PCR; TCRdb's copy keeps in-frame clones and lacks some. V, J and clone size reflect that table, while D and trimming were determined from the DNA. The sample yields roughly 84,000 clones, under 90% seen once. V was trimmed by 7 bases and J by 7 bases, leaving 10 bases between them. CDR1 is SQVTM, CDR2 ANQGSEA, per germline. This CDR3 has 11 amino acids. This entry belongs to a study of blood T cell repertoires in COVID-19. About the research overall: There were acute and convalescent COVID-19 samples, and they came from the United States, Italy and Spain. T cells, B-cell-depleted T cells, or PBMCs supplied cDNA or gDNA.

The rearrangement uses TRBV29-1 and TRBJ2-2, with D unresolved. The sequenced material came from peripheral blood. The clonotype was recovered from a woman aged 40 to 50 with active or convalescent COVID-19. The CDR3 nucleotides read TGCAGCGCGTCAGAATTCGGGGAGCTGTTTTTT. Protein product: CSASEFGELFF.